This T cell receptor beta chain was observed in a study of cytomegalovirus exposure and HLA in healthy donors (dated by TCRdb to about 2017). Study-level background: According to an earlier analysis of 587 of the donors, 150 million to 200 million T cells yielded 117 million unique TCR beta sequences and about 300 Gb of sequence data. Roughly 300 gigabases of sequencing data and roughly 81 million unique TCR sequences made up an early release that covered several hundred HLA-typed donors. The genetic ancestry cluster associated with self-reported Caucasian donors included 81% of the approximately 430 genotyped donors. The aim of the study was to test whether cataloging public T cell receptors could identify signatures of past pathogen exposure. Using immunosequencing, the study profiled T cell repertoires from 666 subjects and related those repertoires to cytomegalovirus serostatus. Besides the first cohort of hundreds of subjects, a separate validation cohort made up of over a hundred different subjects was used. High-throughput TCR immunosequencing, statistical association of individual TCRs with disease status, and machine learning were combined to predict cytomegalovirus infection status. To study patterns of TCR occurrence, a later analysis re-analyzed previously published TCR beta repertoires from 500 to 850 donors and added high-resolution HLA genotyping. Rather than drawing on any new phenotypic data, the later analysis identified candidate immune exposures from TCR beta sequences and the way those sequences occurred across donors. In an earlier analysis of 500 to 650 of the donors, high-throughput TCR beta sequencing was used to judge whether each TCR beta V gene segment behaved as functional or pseudogenic. Alongside the repertoire data, information on donor age, sex, ethnicity and CMV serostatus was compiled. In a later genetic analysis, genome-wide SNP genotypes for about 55% of the roughly 700 donors were used, and that subset was treated as a discovery cohort. All discovery cohort repertoires had been generated on a single sequencing platform. HLA typing covered class I and class II loci at four-digit resolution. Typing coverage varied by locus: roughly 629-640 donors for A, B, C, DRB1 and DQB1; about 520 for DQA1; more than 600 for DPA1; 450 to 480 for DPB1. Roughly 5 DR-DQ haplotypes were handled as single units for association and clustering because linkage in the cohort was strong. On average, 235,054 unique TCR beta nucleotide sequences were sequenced per donor among roughly 430 genotyped donors of the cohort, with roughly a sixth of those sequences being non-productive.

The germline V gene specifies SGHTA as CDR1 and FQGNSA as CDR2. Spanning cysteine to phenylalanine, the CDR3 consists of 17 amino acids. Just the 51-base CDR3 DNA is kept, in frame starting at base 1. The germline V end is reduced by 0 bases and the J end by 0 bases; junction bases left unmatched: 4. The library was built by means of the immunoSEQ multiplex PCR assay. A mixture of 60 forward primers for TCR Vbeta segments and 13 reverse primers for TCR Jbeta segments was used in the multiplex PCR. A multiplex PCR assay on genomic DNA amplified the CDR3 region of rearranged TCR beta genes. The Illumina HiSeq System was used to sequence the amplified TCR beta libraries as 87-base-pair reads. As for the original processing: In a later analysis, some 80 million unique TCR beta chains were counted across the 500 to 700 repertoires, and approximately 11 million of these chains were shared by at least two donors. A nearest-neighbor algorithm error-corrected the raw reads and collapsed the reads into unique sequences, merging closely related sequences to remove PCR and sequencing errors. CDR3 sequences were aligned to IMGT reference sequences to assign V, D and J gene segments. Each retained sequence needed at least a six-nucleotide match to both a V gene segment and a J gene segment. Rearrangements were classified as productive when the CDR3 lacked stop codons and remained in frame with V and J, and all other rearrangements were classified as non-productive. Following IMGT convention, CDR3 was defined as the stretch from the second conserved V-encoded cysteine to the conserved J-encoded phenylalanine. In an earlier analysis of more than 550 of the donors, sequences lacking an unambiguous match to a single V gene segment were excluded. An earlier analysis of a few hundred of the donors called V segments functional above 56.7% productive rearrangements and segregating when the between-donor standard deviation exceeded 5%. A statistical classification framework was built to diagnose cytomegalovirus status from the catalog of TCR beta chain sequences. In a later analysis, V and J genes were assigned by comparing TCR nucleotide sequences against IMGT/GENE-DB human TR gene sequences. In a later analysis, CDR3 sequences and most-parsimonious VDJ recombination scenarios were assigned using the TCRdist pipeline. In a later analysis, each TCR beta chain was defined by its CDR3 amino acid sequence together with its V-gene family, and reads lacking a unique V-gene family were excluded. In a later analysis, a few hundred highly shared, low-generation-probability nucleotide sequences were removed to address suspected cross-contamination and a sequencing artifact. For each public chain, a later analysis derived a clonal expansion index from normalized ranks of inferred template counts within each repertoire. In a later analysis, generation probabilities were computed with a VDJ recombination model fitted to out-of-frame rearrangements, and the resulting probabilities were checked against IGoR. Hypergeometric tests were used in a later analysis to score TCR-TCR, TCR-HLA and TCR-CMV co-occurrence, with a repertoire-size bias correction applied to the TCR pairs. In a later analysis, false discovery rates were estimated by permuting HLA or CMV assignments 20 times. In a later analysis, co-occurring TCRs were grouped using DBSCAN, with TCRdist sequence similarity added in when clustering inside HLA-allele-positive subsets. Co-occurrence clustering excluded repertoires with fewer than 30,000 or more than 120,000 public chains, plus five with anomalous nucleotide sharing. TCRdb retrieved this table from immuneACCESS and kept in-frame rearrangements only. Not all clones are present; in checked studies, unresolved V genes account for under half, and no reason is known for the remainder. The V and J calls and the clone size are those of that table, but D and trimming were determined from the DNA. This sample is represented by hundreds of thousands of clones; approximately 84% of them were singletons. Of the sample, about 0.58% is held by the ten largest clones.

In total, roughly 710 healthy bone marrow donors made up the cohort. All cohort members were sampled while nominally healthy, although unrecorded immune exposures were likely present. The donor was CMV seronegative and belonged to the group of 352 seronegative cohort members. A peripheral blood sample was collected from each donor, and TCR beta sequencing was performed on peripheral blood mononuclear cells. The Qiagen DNeasy Blood Extraction Kit was used to extract genomic DNA from the blood cell samples. The sample holds a few counts of this clone. Its antigen target is currently unknown. No much larger clonotype is one base removed from it; base qualities were not supplied. Overall study results and their limits: In both the original and validation cohorts, the classifier was reported to diagnose cytomegalovirus status with high specificity and sensitivity. The earlier analysis of some 560 of the donors excluded 15 to 20 rarely observed V segments, including chromosome 9 orphons, because counts were too low. A later analysis found that HLA-associated TCR beta chains were more clonally expanded and had lower generation probabilities than equally common non-associated chains. Roughly uniform sequencing depth across donors was assumed in presence/absence analyses, although this assumption may not hold. Because HLA typing was missing for some donors at each locus, association tests included only the typed subset. A further reported finding was that TCR beta sequences accurately predicted the HLA-A and HLA-B alleles for most subjects in the first cohort. Correlated functional status among segregating V segments might be attributable to linkage disequilibrium, but an unknown experimental factor could not be ruled out. Only TCR beta chains were sequenced in this cohort, and the absence of alpha or paired-chain data limited detectable features. The 87-base-pair reads could not distinguish some IMGT-functional V segments, including TRBV6-2 and TRBV6-3, so those segments were excluded. Broadly in line with IMGT annotations, most TCR beta V segments showed up in productive rearrangements about 87% or about 30% of the time in an earlier analysis of under 700 of the donors. A cluster of highly shared sequence variants was judged likely to be a technical artifact of the sequencing pipeline. In a later genetic analysis, fewer N-insertions in productive TCRs were reported among donors in an Asian-associated ancestry cluster than the 666-donor mean. Most TCR sequences were seen in very few donors, while some public TCRs were found in many individuals. CMV serostatus was the only immune exposure information available for the cohort. In a later analysis, 16,951 TCR beta sequences were associated with specific HLA alleles at a false discovery rate of 0.05. The authors suggested that the approach could potentially be extended to other disease states and immunological phenotypes. The study gave a list of roughly 150 TCR beta chains associated with cytomegalovirus. A later genetic analysis associated a missense DCLRE1C variant with V-gene and J-gene trimming of TCR beta chains, and an independent cohort replicated the association. When HLA alleles, especially DR and DQ, strongly co-occurred, attributing TCR associations to individual alleles was difficult. In vitro tests confirmed that a few of the cytomegalovirus-associated TCR beta chains recognize cytomegalovirus antigens. A later analysis found that most CMV-associated TCR beta chains appeared HLA-restricted, with HLA associations seemingly driven largely by CMV exposure. In a later analysis, several top co-occurrence clusters were reported to appear linked to parvovirus B19, influenza, CMV and Epstein-Barr virus. According to a later analysis, TCR association rates differed among HLA loci, with DRB1 alleles showing the most associated TCRs and HLA-C alleles showing the fewest.

This sequence uses TRBV7-2 and TRBJ2-2, and 7 junction bases match TRBD1. This clonotype originated in a woman aged 40 to 50 in good health and CMV-seronegative. Sequenced sample: PBMCs. The sequence in DNA is TGTGCCAGCAGCTTAGCCATAGACAGGGCGAACACCGGGGAGCTGTTTTTT. Its protein is CASSLAIDRANTGELFF. Where the CDR3 stops, the reference TRBV7-2 and TRBJ2-2 genes take over; the full variable domain is GAGVSQSPSNKVTEKGKDVELRCDPISGHTALYWYRQSLGQGLEFLIYFQGNSAPDKSGLPSDRFSAERTGGSVSTLTIQRTQQEDSAVYLCASSLAIDRANTGELFFGEGSRLTVL.